The 24 T cell receptor beta chains presented below share a single source sample, sequenced in a study of human T cells and chemical hapten exposure (dated by TCRdb to about 2021). The time point label, as the study defines it: healthy volunteer bleed at 6 weeks. Total RNA was isolated from unfractionated whole blood collected in Tempus Blood RNA tubes. The library was made by RACE. Data came from a NextSeq 500. TCRdb trimmed the raw reads at Q25, called clones with MiXCR and kept productive beta chains. Rows are combined by CDR3 protein, so each entry shows the most common genes and DNA. This sample has approximately 81,000 distinct CDR3 sequences in its table, and 7% to 9% of those were observed once. Together, the top ten hold approximately 1.5% of the sample. Material: whole blood. Every receptor here comes from a male donor in good health. Some clones in this sample may be carry-over from other donors' samples.

This clonotype was recorded at least ten times. The chain uses TRBV20-1 and TRBJ1-6; perhaps TRBD1 as D (6 bases). Deletions cut 0 bases from V and 10 bases from J, with 13 bases between. Germline loops: CDR1 DFQATT, CDR2 SNEGSKA (reference sequence). The CDR3 length is 14 residues. In nucleotides, the CDR3 is TGCAGTGCTAGAGATCCTCACAGGGACTCACCCCTCCACTTT. Its protein is CSARDPHRDSPLHF.

This chain joins TRBV29-1 and TRBJ1-5; maybe TRBD1 (5 bases). V was pared by 7 bases and J by 1 base, with 14 bases between. Germline loops: CDR1 SQVTM, CDR2 ANQGSEA. CDR3 size: 14 residues. This chain's CDR3 is CSGRDGGSNQPQHF. The DNA for the CDR3 is TGCAGCGGAAGGGATGGGGGAAGCAATCAGCCCCAGCATTTT.

The V call is TRBV27, the J call TRBJ2-3; TRBD2 agrees at 9 bases. Trimming at V came to 2 bases and at J to 0 bases, leaving 3 bases not matched to a gene. Germline lookup yields CDR1 MNHEY and CDR2 SMNVEV (reference sequence). CDR3 length equals 16 residues. DNA for the CDR3: TGTGCCAGCAGTTTACGCGGGAGGGCTAGCACAGATACGCAGTATTTT. Translated: CASSLRGRASTDTQYF.

This clonotype was counted ten times or more. The rearrangement links TRBV18 to TRBJ2-3; 8 nucleotides match TRBD1. From germline, CDR1 is KGHSH and CDR2 LQKENI. After removal of 6 bases from V and 4 bases from J, the junction contained 6 bases not matched to a gene. The CDR3 covers 14 residues. This chain's CDR3 is CASSDRGGADTQYF. The CDR3 DNA is TGTGCCAGCTCCGACAGGGGTGGAGCAGATACGCAGTATTTT.

The chain is built from TRBV6-5 and TRBJ1-4; no definite D call. The CDR3 is 16 residues long. V lost 0 bases and J 6 bases, leaving 14 bases between the germline ends. Looked up from germline, CDR1 is MNHEY and CDR2 is SVGAGI. The CDR3 nucleotides are TGTGCCAGCAGTTACTCGCCAGAAGCTCAGGATGAAAAACTGTTTTTT. It translates to CASSYSPEAQDEKLFF.

This clonotype was recorded a few times. The V gene is TRBV29-1, the J gene TRBJ2-3; TRBD1 might be the D (5 bases). CDR1 SQVTM and CDR2 ANQGSEA come from the germline V gene. Deletions cut 5 bases from V and 0 bases from J, with 9 bases between. There are 13 residues in the CDR3. CDR3 in DNA: TGCAGCGTTAAGGGGATCAGCACAGATACGCAGTATTTT. Translation: CSVKGISTDTQYF.

There are many counts of this clonotype. The chain carries TRBV12-3 or TRBV12-4 and TRBJ1-5, with D maybe TRBD1 (5 bases). Trimming removed 6 bases from V and 0 bases from J, with 15 bases in between. The CDR3 spans 16 residues. CDR3 region: CASSSRLQGSNQPQHF. DNA for the CDR3: TGTGCCAGCAGCTCAAGGCTCCAGGGTAGCAATCAGCCCCAGCATTTT.

The chain recombines TRBV6-5 with TRBJ1-6; D not resolved. Between the trimmed V and J ends, which lost 2 bases and 0 bases, there was a span of 8 bases. The CDR3 length is 16 residues. From germline, CDR1 is MNHEY and CDR2 SVGAGI. CDR3 coding DNA: TGTGCCAGCAGTTACGACCCGAGCTCCTATAATTCACCCCTCCACTTT. Translation gives CASSYDPSSYNSPLHF.

This chain joins TRBV6-5 and TRBJ1-4; a weak D match, TRBD1 (5 bases). V was clipped by 4 bases and J by 8 bases, with 17 bases between them. This CDR3 is built from 15 residues. Germline V gene lookup returns CDR1 MNHEY and CDR2 SVGAGI. CDR3 sequence (DNA): TGTGCCAGCAGTTCAGGGACGGAGGACGAAGAAAAACTGTTTTTT. It specifies CASSSGTEDEEKLFF.

Many counts were recorded for this clonotype. The rearrangement uses TRBV7-9 and TRBJ2-3; TRBD2 matches at 11 bases. This CDR3 spans 16 amino acids. Germline V lookup: CDR1 SEHNR, CDR2 FQNEAQ (reference sequence). V shed 5 bases and J 4 bases; nucleotides not matched to a gene: 8. CDR3 sequence: CASSQRTSGPSDTQYF. The CDR3 coding sequence is TGTGCCAGCAGCCAGAGGACTAGCGGGCCCTCAGATACGCAGTATTTT.

This clonotype was counted many times. The chain employs TRBV20-1 and TRBJ1-1; D perhaps matches TRBD1 (6 bases). CDR3 length: 13 residues. Trimming removed 3 bases at V and 4 bases at J, with 12 bases between. Germline-derived CDR1 and CDR2 are DFQATT and SNEGSKA (reference sequence). Here the CDR3 DNA reads TGCAGTGCTAGTAGGGGGTCAGGCACTGAAGCTTTCTTT. Protein: CSASRGSGTEAFF.

The table lists this clonotype with many counts. The rearrangement uses TRBV19 and TRBJ2-2, with D maybe TRBD1 (6 bases). The ends were cut back, 5 bases at V and 4 bases at J, with 11 bases in the middle. Per the germline V gene, CDR1 is LNHDA and CDR2 is SQIVND (reference sequence). The CDR3 has 14 amino acids. The CDR3 region has the DNA TGTGCCAGTAGTGCGGACAGCTTCACCGGGGAGCTGTTTTTT. Its translation is CASSADSFTGELFF. Looking up the rest from reference TRBV19 and TRBJ2-2 gives the full variable domain: DGGITQSPKYLFRKEGQNVTLSCEQNLNHDAMYWYRQDPGQGLRLIYYSQIVNDFQKGDIAEGYSVSREKKESFPLTVTSAQKNPTAFYLCASSADSFTGELFFGEGSRLTVL.

There are a few counts of this clonotype. The V call is TRBV20-1, the J call TRBJ1-2; possible D gene TRBD1, 6 bases. The CDR3 loop spans 13 amino acids. CDR1 and CDR2 (germline): DFQATT, SNEGSKA (reference sequence). With 5 bases removed from V and 7 bases from J, the gap between germline ends came to 17 bases. The CDR3 DNA sequence: TGCAGTGCTCTCCAAGTACAGGGTCCTGGCTACACCTTC. Amino acid sequence: CSALQVQGPGYTF.

Ten or more counts support this clonotype. The rearrangement joins TRBV19 to TRBJ2-1; no clear D gene. Trimming removed 5 bases at V and 0 bases at J, with 11 bases between. Germline-derived CDR1 and CDR2 are LNHDA and SQIVND (reference sequence). The CDR3 consists of 15 residues. The CDR3 here is CASSLGSDSYNEQFF. CDR3 nucleotide sequence: TGTGCCAGTAGTCTAGGGTCGGACTCCTACAATGAGCAGTTCTTC.

This clonotype was observed a few times. The chain carries TRBV6-6 and TRBJ2-4; TRBD1 aligns across 8 bases. The CDR3 extends over 14 amino acids. With V trimmed by 6 bases and J by 2 bases, 3 bases remained unmatched. In germline, CDR1 is MNHNY, CDR2 SVGAGI (reference sequence). The CDR3 nucleotides read TGTGCCAGCAGGGACAGGGAATCCAAAAACATTCAGTACTTC. It codes for CASRDRESKNIQYF.

The J gene is TRBJ1-4, the V gene TRBV5-1; possible D gene TRBD1, 5 bases. V dropped 4 bases and J dropped 5 bases, with 9 bases sitting between them. This CDR3 region has 13 residues. Per the germline V gene, CDR1 is SGHRS and CDR2 is YFSETQ. The CDR3: CASSNHRNEKLFF. CDR3 DNA: TGCGCCAGCAGCAACCACAGGAATGAAAAACTGTTTTTT.

In nucleotides, the CDR3 is TGTGCCAGCAGTGAATCCACATATGTGTTTTTT. This encodes CASSESTYVFF. This chain connects TRBV6-1 to TRBJ1-4; D remains unclear. Looked up from germline, CDR1 is MNHNS and CDR2 is SASEGT. V was clipped by 2 bases and J by 15 bases, with 10 bases between them. The CDR3 loop spans 11 amino acids.

This clonotype showed up many times. The chain couples TRBV7-2 to TRBJ2-7, with D perhaps TRBD2 (6 bases). CDR1 is SGHTA, CDR2 FQGNSA, per germline. Trimming took 5 bases from V and 2 from J, leaving 16 bases between them. The CDR3 covers 15 residues. The CDR3 nucleotides are TGTGCCAGCAGCCCGGGGACTTCTGCCCCCTACGAGCAGTACTTC. This codes for CASSPGTSAPYEQYF.

This clonotype was picked up many times. V gene TRBV5-1 combines with J gene TRBJ2-3; 8 bases agree with TRBD1. This CDR3 contains 19 residues. Germline-derived CDR1 and CDR2 are SGHRS and YFSETQ. The V and J ends lost 4 bases and 0 bases, in that order; junction bases with no gene match: 16. CDR3 sequence (DNA): TGCGCCAGCAGCATCCTACGGGACAGGCGGACCTCTAGCACAGATACGCAGTATTTT. This sequence encodes CASSILRDRRTSSTDTQYF. The variable domain in full, with the rest retrieved from reference TRBV5-1 and TRBJ2-3, is KAGVTQTPRYLIKTRGQQVTLSCSPISGHRSVSWYQQTPGQGLQFLFEYFSETQRNKGNFPGRFSGRQFSNSRSEMNVSTLELGDSALYLCASSILRDRRTSSTDTQYFGPGTRLTVL.

Concerning this clonotype: The junction departs from germline at one end; a sequencing error may be responsible. This chain connects TRBV7-9 to TRBJ1-5; D is possibly TRBD1 (6 bases). The CDR3 length is 14 residues. The germline gives CDR1 SEHNR, CDR2 FQNEAQ (reference sequence). This CDR3 reads CASSPDRSNRPQHF. CDR3 bases: TGTGCCAGCAGCCCGGACAGATCCAATCGGCCCCAGCATTTT.

This clonotype came up a few times. V and J are TRBV29-1 and TRBJ1-1, with 7 bases lining up with TRBD1. The germline CDR1 and CDR2 sequences are SQVTM and ANQGSEA. V dropped 7 bases and J dropped 5; count of bases not matched to a gene: 13. CDR3 size: 14 residues. CDR3 bases: TGCAGCGCCCGGTGGCAGGGGGAAGCTACTGAAGCTTTCTTT. Protein product: CSARWQGEATEAFF.

This chain links TRBV12-3 or TRBV12-4 with TRBJ1-1; D remains ambiguous. The CDR3 is 15 amino acids. V lost 2 bases, J lost 7 bases, and 17 bases lay in between. The CDR3 region has the DNA TGTGCCAGCAGTTTAAGATCGGCAGTCCCGTATGAAGCTTTCTTT. Encoded protein: CASSLRSAVPYEAFF.

In its sample, this clonotype was seen a few times. The gene calls are TRBV7-9 and TRBJ1-1; 8 nucleotides align to TRBD1. In germline, CDR1 is SEHNR, CDR2 FQNEAQ (reference sequence). The CDR3 is 16 residues long. The V and J ends lost 5 bases and 6 bases, in that order; junction bases with no gene match: 14. Written as DNA, the CDR3 is TGTGCCAGCAGCAAAAGTCCACAGGGACAGGCGGCTGAAGCTTTCTTT. This gives the protein CASSKSPQGQAAEAFF.

This chain uses TRBV29-1 with TRBJ2-7; 8 bases fit TRBD1. Germline CDR1 and CDR2: SQVTM and ANQGSEA. The V and J ends lost 0 bases and 2 bases, in that order; junction bases with no gene match: 6. CDR3 size: 15 residues. In DNA, the CDR3 is TGCAGCGTTGAAGAGACGGACAGGGAAACCTACGAGCAGTACTTC. It is translated as CSVEETDRETYEQYF.